A single sample is the source of the 9 T cell receptor beta chains below, sequenced in a study of blood T cells in healthy people across ages. Alongside a J-beta primer mix, a sample-barcoded 5' primer served in a second PCR lasting roughly 6 to 12 cycles. Each CDR3 protein is one row after TCRdb ran MiXCR on the 5' RACE reads. This table has roughly 1.5 million distinct CDR3 sequences, 40% to 45% appearing once. Material for sequencing was blood. These receptors came from a woman between 18 and 29 years old in good health.

This chain joins TRBV9 and TRBJ1-5; the D is unclear. The CDR3 length is 17 residues. Germline V gives CDR1 SGDLS, CDR2 YYNGEE. Trimming cost V 1 base and J 0 bases, with 14 bases left between them. The CDR3 DNA reads as TGTGCCAGCAGCGTAAAATCTGCGGACTATAGCAATCAGCCCCAGCATTTT. Its protein product is CASSVKSADYSNQPQHF.

The rearrangement links TRBV27 to TRBJ2-7; 7 nucleotides match TRBD2. Germline loops: CDR1 MNHEY, CDR2 SMNVEV (reference sequence). Losses at the gene ends were 0 bases for V and 3 bases for J; bases not matched to a gene: 2. This CDR3 is built from 14 residues. The CDR3 here is CASSLSASGYEQYF. CDR3 in DNA: TGTGCCAGCAGTTTATCGGCTAGCGGCTACGAGCAGTACTTC.

This clonotype was counted between two and nine times. The rearrangement joins TRBV27 to TRBJ2-7; no reliable D call. Trimming took off 8 bases at V and 2 bases at J, with 13 bases between the two ends. Germline V lookup: CDR1 MNHEY, CDR2 SMNVEV (reference sequence). This CDR3 is 13 amino acids long. CDR3 in DNA: TGTGCCAGCCGATCCTATAACACCTACGAGCAGTACTTC. Its protein product is CASRSYNTYEQYF.

This chain connects TRBV7-9 to TRBJ1-2; D not resolved. The CDR3 is made up of 13 amino acids. Trimming cost V 7 bases and J 3 bases, with 12 bases left between them. Germline-derived CDR1 and CDR2 are SEHNR and FQNEAQ (reference sequence). The CDR3 reads CASNPHWYYGYTF. The CDR3 DNA follows: TGTGCCAGCAACCCACACTGGTACTATGGCTACACCTTC.

The chain combines TRBV20-1 with TRBJ2-3; D not certain. CDR1 and CDR2 from the germline V gene are DFQATT and SNEGSKA (reference sequence). V gave up 3 bases and J gave up 0 bases, with 10 bases separating them. The CDR3 runs to 14 residues. The CDR3 bases are TGCAGTGCTAGTTGGCAAACTAGCACAGATACGCAGTATTTT. Its translation: CSASWQTSTDTQYF.

In this sample, this clonotype turned up many times. This chain uses TRBV29-1 with TRBJ2-7; D is unresolved. Germline assignment: CDR1 SQVTM and CDR2 ANQGSEA. The CDR3 length is 12 residues. The germline V and J ends were trimmed by 2 bases and 2 bases, with 7 bases remaining between them. CDR3 amino acids: CSVESGTYEQYF. The CDR3 region has the DNA TGCAGCGTTGAAAGTGGGACCTACGAGCAGTACTTC.

This clonotype was seen only a few times. The V gene is TRBV4-1, the J gene TRBJ2-3, with D unresolved. Germline CDR1 and CDR2: MGHRA and YSYEKL. The CDR3 covers 14 residues. V was shortened by 0 bases and J by 2 bases, with 6 bases between the two germline ends. CDR3 DNA sequence: TGCGCCAGCAGCCAAGACGAAAACACAGATACGCAGTATTTT. This sequence encodes CASSQDENTDTQYF.

The CDR3 nucleotides are TGTGCCAGCAATACCGGGACGACCGGGGAGCTGTTTTTT. Protein: CASNTGTTGELFF. The rearrangement uses TRBV2 and TRBJ2-2; tentatively, D is TRBD1 or TRBD2 (5 bases each). The germline CDR1 and CDR2 sequences are SNHLY and FYNNEI. The CDR3 runs to 13 residues. V lost 7 bases and J 5 bases, leaving 11 bases between the germline ends.

The V and J genes are TRBV6-1 and TRBJ2-7, with TRBD2 identical over 16 bases. Looked up from germline, CDR1 is MNHNS and CDR2 is SASEGT. This CDR3 is built from 18 residues. With V trimmed by 5 bases and J by 7 bases, 14 bases remained unmatched. Here the CDR3 reads CASSTRGTSGGAINEQYF. The CDR3 DNA reads as TGTGCCAGCAGTACCCGGGGGACTAGCGGGGGGGCCATCAATGAGCAGTACTTC.